The clone carrying this TCR beta chain was seen repeatedly, ten times or more. The library targeted TCRbeta and was prepared with unique molecular identifiers. TCRdb fed the PCR reads into MiXCR, producing one record per CDR3 protein. The data hold a few hundred thousand distinct CDR3 sequences, with 10% observed a single time. The data are from a study of T-cell reconstitution after alpha-beta-depleted transplantation in children. The CDR3 is made up of 14 amino acids. V lost 3 bases and J lost 6, with 15 bases in between. This clonotype was obtained from a human donor who donated a stem cell graft to a child with acute lymphoblastic leukemia. The chain is built from TRBV12-3 or TRBV12-4 and TRBJ2-7, with D perhaps given as TRBD1 or TRBD2 (5 bases each). Sequenced here: PBMCs from the stem cell graft donor, sampled from the stem cell graft. CDR3 protein: CASSFIGIRGEQYF. The CDR3 DNA sequence: TGTGCCAGCAGTTTCATCGGGATTAGGGGCGAGCAGTACTTC.